A selection of T cell receptor beta chains follows, all from one sample in a study of shared clonotypes between healthy human individuals. Clones were read by immunoSEQ multiplex PCR, and TCRdb kept only the in-frame ones, dropping some. The table has 1 million to 1.3 million clones, 78% seen once. Sequencing used memory CD4+ T cells from PBMCs. These receptors were obtained from a man between 18 and 29 years old in good health. Some clones in this sample may be carry-over from other donors' samples. CDR3s include the opening cysteine and the closing phenylalanine or tryptophan. The order of the fields is clone size, V gene, J gene, D gene, CDR3 protein, CDR3 DNA. A D gene is named only where the DNA matches it firmly. Expanded clones get a size class; other rows say once, few or many, or leave the size out.

>NA|TRBV5-1|TRBJ2-2|NA
CASSLVPGTGELFF
TGCGCCAGCAGCTTGGTTCCGGGAACCGGGGAGCTGTTTTTT
>NA|TRBV27|TRBJ2-7|TRBD2
CASSQKGQGRTSGRAHEQYF
TGTGCCAGCAGTCAAAAGGGACAGGGGCGGACTAGCGGGAGGGCCCACGAGCAGTACTTC
>once|TRBV28|TRBJ1-4|TRBD1
CAGYDREREKLFF
TGTGCCGGCTACGACAGGGAACGAGAAAAACTGTTTTTT
>NA|TRBV19|TRBJ2-1|TRBD1
CASSIGGQDNEQFF
TGTGCCAGTAGTATAGGTGGACAGGACAATGAGCAGTTCTTC
>NA|TRBV7-9|TRBJ1-3|NA
CASSPIFGAGGSGNTIYF
TGTGCCAGCAGCCCAATCTTTGGGGCTGGGGGCTCTGGAAACACCATATATTTT
>once|TRBV4-2|TRBJ1-5|NA
CASSPKDSLSPQHF
TGTGCCAGCAGCCCGAAGGACAGCTTGTCGCCCCAGCATTTT
>NA|TRBV20-1|TRBJ1-2|NA
CSVKGLGGYTF
TGCAGTGTTAAAGGACTGGGTGGCTACACCTTC
>NA|TRBV28|TRBJ2-1|TRBD2
CASSSPGGEDEQFF
TGTGCCAGCAGTTCCCCCGGGGGGGAGGATGAGCAGTTCTTC
>few|TRBV6-6|TRBJ2-5|NA
CASTYSGAQETQYF
TGTGCCAGCACATATTCCGGGGCCCAAGAGACCCAGTACTTC
>NA|TRBV29-1|TRBJ2-5|TRBD2
CSVEVSSGNFWRETQYF
TGCAGCGTTGAAGTTTCTAGCGGGAATTTCTGGCGAGAGACCCAGTACTTC
>NA|TRBV7-8|TRBJ2-7|TRBD1
CASSSGQGGEQYF
TGTGCCAGCAGCTCCGGACAGGGGGGCGAGCAGTACTTC
>NA|TRBV19|TRBJ1-1|NA
CARVRRTEAFF
TGTGCCAGGGTCCGCCGGACTGAAGCTTTCTTT
>NA|TRBV7-2|TRBJ2-1|NA
CASSLAAGLYNEQFF
TGTGCCAGCAGCTTAGCGGCGGGACTCTACAATGAGCAGTTCTTC
>NA|TRBV28|TRBJ2-2|TRBD2
CASRGRSGRRYTGELFF
TGTGCCAGCAGGGGCCGTAGCGGGAGAAGGTACACCGGGGAGCTGTTTTTT
>NA|TRBV25-1|TRBJ1-4|NA
CASSESSPFDPLVGKLFF
TGTGCCAGCAGTGAGTCTAGTCCTTTTGACCCCTTGGTAGGAAAACTGTTTTTT
>NA|TRBV2|TRBJ1-2|TRBD1
CASRTETGGSYTF
TGTGCCAGCAGGACAGAGACAGGGGGCAGCTACACCTTC
>few|TRBV29-1|TRBJ1-2|NA
CSVEGSGYTF
TGCAGCGTTGAGGGGTCCGGCTACACCTTC
>few|TRBV11-2|TRBJ2-1|TRBD2
CASSLRGGSPLGSYNEQFF
TGTGCCAGCAGCTTGCGCGGGGGATCCCCCTTGGGGTCCTACAATGAGCAGTTCTTC
>NA|TRBV11-2|TRBJ1-1|NA
CASSLAGEAFF
TGTGCCAGCAGCTTAGCCGGTGAAGCTTTCTTT
>NA|TRBV7-8|TRBJ2-7|NA
CASRPKGTYEQYF
TGTGCCAGCAGGCCCAAAGGCACCTACGAGCAGTACTTC